The present TCR beta chain was sequenced within a study of T cells after yellow fever vaccination. Study as a whole: When fractions had low cell numbers, they were prepared with SMART-Seq v4 Ultra Low Input.

For TCR, cDNA came from 5'RACE template switching, which added a universal primer site and UMIs. In TCRdb, the 5' RACE reads were re-called with MiXCR into one record per CDR3 protein. The sample gives a few hundred thousand distinct CDR3 sequences, roughly 8% of which show up once; 15% to 20% is in the top ten. Whole-study results and caveats: A large majority of primary-vaccination clones showed up again after the booster (approximately 96% CD4, around 88% CD8).

The CDR3 sequence is 13 residues long. The germline V gene has CDR1 DFQATT and CDR2 SNEGSKA (reference sequence). Trimming removed 5 bases at V and 5 bases at J, with 16 bases between. Details on this clonotype: As yet, its antigen is unknown.

The sequence was collected from a man aged 18-30 years who received the YFV17D yellow fever vaccine. Sequencing used PBMCs, obtained 45 days after the first yellow fever vaccination. The chain is built from TRBV20-1 and TRBJ2-7, with TRBD2 as a possible D gene (6 bases). The CDR3 spells CSAEALAGDEQYF. The DNA of the CDR3 is TGCAGTGCTGAGGCACTAGCTGGGGACGAGCAGTACTTC.